This TCR beta chain emerged from a study of response to subunit inactivated influenza vaccine. The CDR3 consists of 15 residues. The V end lost 2 bases, the J end lost 0 bases, and 7 bases lay between the germline ends. CDR1 is MNHEY and CDR2 is SVGAGI in the germline V gene. Comments on this clonotype: Its antigen remains unknown.

Findings and caveats of the study: A suggestion made by the authors is that each seasonal influenza vaccination recruits few new T cells.

TCRdb re-analysed the RT-PCR reads in MiXCR, keeping a single row per CDR3 protein. The sample includes fewer than 400,000 distinct CDR3 sequences, 21% of them seen just once. This sequence originates from a man between 50 and 69 years old who received an inactivated influenza vaccine. The chain couples TRBV6-5 to TRBJ2-2; tentatively, D is TRBD2 (6 bases). Here the sequenced sample was PBMCs from blood, taken approximately 22 months after vaccination. The CDR3 nucleotides read TGTGCCAGCAGTTACACTAGCACGAACACCGGGGAGCTGTTTTTT. Its translation is CASSYTSTNTGELFF.